This T cell receptor (beta chain) stems from a study of PD-1 blockade in classical Hodgkin lymphoma. Findings and limits, study-wide: Similar baseline diversity was found in complete responders and newly diagnosed patients. Healthy donors were reported to have higher baseline TCR diversity than newly diagnosed patients. It was CD4+ TCR diversity, not CD8+, that rose significantly by C4D1.

This clone was seen only a few times. Its target is not known. Autologous stem cell transplantation was followed by relapse in every patient, and brentuximab vedotin exposure varied. The patients, who had relapsed/refractory classical Hodgkin lymphoma, achieved best responses of complete response, partial response or progressive disease. In germline, CDR1 is SGDLS, CDR2 YYNGEE. The CDR3 covers 14 residues. V was clipped by 0 bases and J by 0 bases, with 6 bases between them. Only in-frame clones appear in the TCRdb table, and some are missing; sequencing was by immunoSEQ multiplex PCR. The sample carries roughly 70,000 clones, 70% to 80% recorded once.

The starting material was peripheral blood mononuclear cells (PBMCs), obtained before the second cycle of nivolumab. The V and J genes are TRBV9 and TRBJ1-1; tentatively, D is TRBD1 (6 bases). This receptor was obtained from a human donor with classical Hodgkin lymphoma. CDR3 nucleotide sequence: TGTGCCAGCAGCGTAGGGACAGTGAACACTGAAGCTTTCTTT. It encodes CASSVGTVNTEAFF.